This note documents a single TCR beta chain sequence. The data stem from a study of blood T cell repertoires in COVID-19. CDR1 and CDR2 (germline): SGDLS, YYNGEE. J gave up 0 bases and V 3 bases, and 12 bases lay outside the gene matches. This CDR3 region has 18 residues. Source study methods: Reference gene primer amplification gave estimated nucleated cell counts. Sequencing used immunoSEQ multiplex PCR; TCRdb keeps in-frame clones, though not all of them. V, J and clone size derive from that table, while D and trimming were established from the DNA sequence. The sample contains 25,000 to 35,000 clones, about 85% of which appear only once.

The chain couples TRBV9 to TRBJ2-3; 8 positions agree with TRBD2. The receptor comes from a human donor in a cohort sampled during active COVID-19. Source material: peripheral blood. The CDR3 region has the DNA TGTGCCAGCAGCGGATCGACTAGCGCGGTGACAAGCACAGATACGCAGTATTTT. Residues: CASSGSTSAVTSTDTQYF.